The entry that follows covers one T cell receptor (beta chain) sequence. This clonotype has more than one count but fewer than ten. Its antigen remains undetermined. Base qualities are not at hand, and no much larger clone is one base apart. This entry is derived from a study of vaccination and CD4 T cells after COVID-19 (dated 2022 in TCRdb). Regarding the study in general: In the convalescent cohort there were six males and four females, among whom were two Hispanic individuals, seven Caucasians, two Asians and one multiracial person. The cultures were stimulated with overlapping spike peptide pools from SARS-CoV-2 and from the common cold coronaviruses HCoV-NL63, HCoV-OC43 and HCoV-229E. The spike-specific CD4+ TCR repertoire was compared before and after mRNA vaccination in approximately ten COVID-19 convalescent patients and a handful of infection-naive healthy vaccine recipients. Post-COVID blood samples were collected from convalescent patients a median of approximately 93 days after diagnosis, with a range of about 30 to 161 days. Post-vaccine blood samples were taken a median of 72 days after the second vaccine dose, with a range of roughly 14 to 250 days. As controls, cultures received a CEFX viral epitope pool (the positive control), an HIV-1 Nef peptide pool (the negative control), or no peptide at all. An earlier paper using these donors assessed, at the TCR clonotype level, memory CD4+ T cell crossreactivity between SARS-CoV-2 and common cold coronavirus spike proteins. Each participant got two doses of either the Pfizer-BioNTech BNT162b2 vaccine (n=8) or the Moderna mRNA-1273 vaccine (n=2).

The method was PCR. DNA from cultured CD4+ T cells underwent TCR sequencing with the Oncomine TCR Beta short-read assay at the Johns Hopkins FTIC core. The QIAamp micro DNA kit was used to extract genomic DNA from the cultured CD4+ T cells. The Oncomine TCR Beta libraries from cultured CD4+ T cells were pooled using unique dual indexes and then sequenced on an Illumina iSeq 100. In the authors' own workflow: Non-productive sequences were filtered out, and CDR3s that did not start with C, did not end with F or W, or were shorter than 7 amino acids were discarded. The MANAFEST web application was used to identify antigen-specific clonotypes by comparing peptide-stimulated wells against reference wells and other culture wells. An FDR below 0.05, an odds ratio above 5, and a productive frequency above 0.1% in at least two of three replicate wells were required for clones to be considered positive. Cross-reactive clonotypes were defined as significantly expanded in both SARS-CoV-2 spike wells and at least one common cold coronavirus spike condition. Similarity between CDR3 sequences was evaluated in R version 3.6.1 using Levenshtein distances (stringdist) and unrooted phylogenetic trees (ape). The raw public reads went through TCRdb reprocessing: fastp at Q25, MiXCR clone calling, in-frame beta chains kept. Merged by CDR3 protein, the rows form single entries marked with the most common genes and DNA. The V and J calls and clone size are TCRdb's, not the authors'. The sample has about 7,000 distinct CDR3 sequences on record, about 28% of them singletons. The ten top clones hold roughly 31% of the sample.

V and J lose 5 bases and 5 bases, and a span of 16 bases separates them. The CDR3, cysteine through phenylalanine, is 15 amino acids long. The retained sequence is limited to the CDR3, 45 bases, with the frame set at the first base. CDR1 and CDR2 were assigned from the germline V gene as MNHNS and SASEGT. Broad study findings and their caveats: Among the post-vaccine SARS-CoV-2-reactive clones in convalescent patients, a median about 86% showed up only after vaccination, which suggests vaccine-specific priming. Although the median number of SARS-CoV-2-reactive clonotypes went up from 20 to 25 after infection to some 40 after vaccination, the increase was not significant. Of the vaccine-specific clones in convalescent patients, 304 of 307, or nearly all, reacted only to SARS-CoV-2 spike and did not cross-react with common cold coronaviruses. Relatively few convalescent patients were included in the study, and early timepoints after natural infection were not analyzed.

Reading the label with the study, this specimen's treatment or condition is: roughly 11-day PBMC culture with coronavirus spike peptide pools or control peptides (ViraFEST assay). CD4+ T cells from unexposed donors were collected before the COVID-19 pandemic (2011-2018). To expand antigen-specific T cells with peptide pools and then pick out the expanded clonotypes through TCR sequencing, the study relied on the ViraFEST assay. PBMCs were cultured at around 2.2 million per well in IMDM supplemented with approximately 5.3% human AB serum and roughly 10 IU/ml IL-2, with 9.5 to 10 ug/ml peptide pools added. On days 3 and 7, half of the culture medium was replaced with fresh IL-2-containing medium. After 10 to 11 days of culture, CD4+ T cells were isolated by negative selection using the EasySep CD4+ T cell isolation kit. As cell numbers permitted, CD4+ T cells from unexposed donors were tested for reactivity to SARS-CoV-2 S and N and to four common cold coronavirus spike pools. Ficoll-Paque Plus gradient centrifugation was used to isolate PBMCs from whole blood, and the isolated PBMCs were then either used fresh or cryopreserved at -140C. In general, triplicate wells were set up for every culture condition. Leukapheresis product for the unexposed donors was purchased commercially.

The receptor was derived from a human donor in good health. Specimen: CD4+ T cells from blood, cultured in vitro. This chain joins TRBV6-1 to TRBJ2-1; there is no confident call for the D gene. The CDR3 protein: CASSPNPWQNNEQFF. DNA sequence: TGTGCCAGCAGTCCAAACCCCTGGCAGAACAATGAGCAGTTCTTC.